The clone carrying this T cell receptor (beta chain) came up many times. What it binds is not known. The data were obtained in a study of T-cell reconstitution after alpha-beta-depleted transplantation in children. The CDR3 loop spans 16 amino acids. V shed 0 bases and J shed 3 bases, with 12 bases lying between them. Germline CDR1 and CDR2: SGHTA and FQGNSA. Study results and limitations: Hyperexpanded clones declined; after one year, newly produced T cells mostly supplied diversity. After transplant, at about two months, alpha-beta T cells were reportedly derived from several hundred expanded graft clones.

For TCRbeta, the library was prepared with unique molecular identifiers. TCRdb used MiXCR to reprocess the PCR reads, holding one entry per CDR3 protein. In the table there are roughly 670,000 distinct CDR3 sequences, roughly 13% of which are singletons. The chain has TRBV7-2 and TRBJ2-1, with D possibly matching TRBD2 (5 bases). The source was PBMCs, collected before TCRalphabeta/CD19-depleted stem cell transplant. This receptor was obtained from a girl aged 2-10 years with congenital amegakaryocytic thrombocytopenia, due to receive a stem cell transplant. The CDR3 DNA reads as TGTGCCAGCAGCTTAGCGCGAGGCGGGTACTACAATGAGCAGTTCTTC. This codes for CASSLARGGYYNEQFF.